The 29 T cell receptor beta chains below were found in one sample sequenced in a study of CD8 T cells in Susac syndrome. RNA amounts of about 0.5 to 1 ug underwent reverse transcription with random hexamers. MiXCR, run by TCRdb on the immunoSEQ multiplex PCR reads, gives a single entry per CDR3 protein. This table has some 47,000 distinct CDR3 sequences, 92% appearing once. Material for sequencing was CD8+ T cells from PBMCs. The receptors were gathered from a human donor in good health.

The V and J genes are TRBV20-1 and TRBJ2-7; TRBD2 matches 12 bases. V dropped 3 bases and J dropped 5; count of bases not matched to a gene: 8. The germline V gene encodes CDR1 DFQATT and CDR2 SNEGSKA (reference sequence). The CDR3 runs 15 residues. The CDR3 protein is CSARNLAGGPNEQYF. As DNA, the CDR3 is TGCAGTGCTAGGAATCTAGCGGGAGGGCCCAACGAGCAGTACTTC.

This sequence joins TRBV19 and TRBJ2-7, with D possibly TRBD1 on 6 matching bases. Germline V gene sequence: CDR1 LNHDA, CDR2 SQIVND (reference sequence). This CDR3 contains 14 residues. Trimming removed 7 bases from V and 0 bases from J, with 13 bases in between. Here the CDR3 DNA reads TGTGCCAGTAACCCCGGGACAACCTCCTACGAGCAGTACTTC. This translates into CASNPGTTSYEQYF.

This rearrangement joins TRBV5-1 to TRBJ2-2; D remains ambiguous. V lost 0 bases to trimming and J lost 2 bases, with 11 bases between them. CDR3 length: 16 amino acids. The germline V gene encodes CDR1 SGHRS and CDR2 YFSETQ. CDR3 protein: CASSLDLLINTGELFF. The CDR3 DNA reads as TGCGCCAGCAGCTTGGACTTATTAATAAACACCGGGGAGCTGTTTTTT.

The chain uses TRBV6-2 or TRBV6-3 and TRBJ2-3; D unresolved. Germline CDR1 and CDR2: MNHEY and SVGEGT. V was pared by 2 bases and J by 4 bases, with 1 base between. The CDR3 extends over 11 amino acids. CDR3 sequence (DNA): TGTGCCAGCAGTTACCCAGATACGCAGTATTTT. Translation: CASSYPDTQYF.

This clonotype has a single count. The chain recombines TRBV29-1 with TRBJ1-3; possible D gene TRBD1, 5 bases. The CDR3 is 15 amino acids. V shed 4 bases and J shed 0 bases, with 13 bases lying between them. Germline CDR1 SQVTM, CDR2 ANQGSEA. The CDR3 loop reads CSVAGTINSGNTIYF. For the CDR3, the DNA is TGCAGCGTTGCAGGGACCATTAACTCTGGAAACACCATATATTTT.

The CDR3 DNA reads as TGTGCCAGCAGCCAATCTGGACAGGGATATGATGAGCAGTTCTTC. Its translation is CASSQSGQGYDEQFF. The chain uses TRBV14 and TRBJ2-1, with 8 positions matching TRBD1. V lost 2 bases, J lost 8 bases, and 8 bases stayed unmatched. Germline V CDR1 and CDR2: SGHDN, FVKESK. CDR3 size: 15 residues.

The chain uses TRBV7-9 and TRBJ1-2; TRBD1 matches 7 bases. Germline assignment: CDR1 SEHNR and CDR2 FQNEAQ (reference sequence). The V gene end was trimmed by 6 bases and the J gene end by 6 bases; junction bases not matched to a gene: 1. The CDR3 runs 11 residues. CDR3 loop: CASRQGHGYTF. The DNA of the CDR3 is TGTGCCAGCAGACAGGGGCATGGCTACACCTTC.

V is TRBV6-4 and J is TRBJ2-1; TRBD2 agrees at 13 bases. The trim removed 5 bases at V and 4 bases at J, leaving 5 bases unmatched. The CDR3 has 16 residues. CDR1 is MRHNA and CDR2 is SNTAGT in the germline V gene. The CDR3 nucleotides read TGTGCCAGCAGTAACTTGGGACTAGCGGGGTACAATGAGCAGTTCTTC. Translated: CASSNLGLAGYNEQFF.

The rearrangement links TRBV29-1 to TRBJ2-7, with D perhaps TRBD2 (5 bases). Per the germline V gene, CDR1 is SQVTM and CDR2 is ANQGSEA. The CDR3 sequence is 18 residues long. V dropped 1 base and J dropped 2 bases, with 24 bases sitting between them. The CDR3 reads CSVEADSMGSVRAYEQYF. CDR3 DNA: TGCAGCGTTGAAGCGGACTCAATGGGGAGTGTTCGGGCCTACGAGCAGTACTTC.

The CDR3 DNA is TGTGCCAGCAGCTCCCTCTCGGGAGGGGCAGATACGCAGTATTTT. Protein product: CASSSLSGGADTQYF. The rearrangement uses TRBV5-4 and TRBJ2-3; 8 bases map to TRBD2. The J segment lost 4 bases and the V segment lost 3 bases, leaving 7 bases of the junction unmatched. The CDR3 covers 15 residues. CDR1 and CDR2 (germline): SGHNT, YYREEE (reference sequence).

The table lists this clonotype with a count of one. The chain combines TRBV6-6 with TRBJ2-3, with D perhaps TRBD2 (5 bases). The V end lost 8 bases, the J end lost 1 base, and 10 bases lay between the germline ends. CDR1 is MNHNY and CDR2 is SVGAGI in the germline V gene (reference sequence). The CDR3 totals 13 residues. In nucleotides, the CDR3 is TGTGCCAGCGGAGAGGGTCGCACAGATACGCAGTATTTT. Translation: CASGEGRTDTQYF.

The chain is built from TRBV20-1 and TRBJ1-5; TRBD1 matches 7 bases. Germline V gene data show CDR1 as DFQATT and CDR2 as SNEGSKA (reference sequence). J lost 1 base, V lost 5 bases, and 8 bases had no gene match. The CDR3 runs 15 residues. CDR3 protein: CSAFTGDKSNQPQHF. The CDR3 nucleotides read TGCAGTGCTTTTACAGGGGATAAGAGCAATCAGCCCCAGCATTTT.

The rearrangement links TRBV4-3 to TRBJ1-1; TRBD1 is a possible D gene (5 bases). This CDR3 has 17 amino acids. Trimming removed 0 bases from V and 1 base from J, with 15 bases in between. Germline CDR1 and CDR2: LGHNA and YSLEER. This chain's CDR3 is CASSQEGRGASNTEAFF. The CDR3, as DNA: TGCGCCAGCAGCCAAGAAGGTCGAGGGGCCTCGAACACTGAAGCTTTCTTT.

V gene TRBV6-2 or TRBV6-3 combines with J gene TRBJ2-7, with 11 bases fitting TRBD2. V lost 8 bases, J lost 2 bases, and 8 bases stayed unmatched. The CDR3 has 15 residues. Germline CDR1 reads MNHEY; CDR2 reads SVGEGT. CDR3 DNA: TGTGCCAGCGCAATACTAGCGGGAGTTCCCTACGAGCAGTACTTC. This translates into CASAILAGVPYEQYF.

J is TRBJ1-1 and V is TRBV20-1, with 8 bases that match TRBD1. The trim removed 1 base at V and 5 bases at J, leaving 6 bases unmatched. In germline, CDR1 is DFQATT, CDR2 SNEGSKA (reference sequence). The CDR3 length is 14 residues. CDR3: CSARVTGEMTEAFF. The CDR3 nucleotides are TGCAGTGCTAGAGTGACAGGGGAGATGACTGAAGCTTTCTTT.

This chain joins TRBV5-4 and TRBJ1-1; D remains unclear. In germline, CDR1 is SGHNT, CDR2 YYREEE (reference sequence). Trimming removed 4 bases from V and 6 bases from J, with 10 bases in between. The CDR3 runs to 12 residues. CDR3 residues: CASSSDMPEAFF. In DNA form, the CDR3 reads TGTGCCAGCAGCAGCGACATGCCTGAAGCTTTCTTT.

This chain joins TRBV20-1 and TRBJ2-1, with 10 positions matching TRBD2. V lost 6 bases to trimming and J lost 4 bases; unmatched junction nucleotides: 15. The CDR3 spans 17 residues. Germline V gene sequence: CDR1 DFQATT, CDR2 SNEGSKA (reference sequence). CDR3 loop: CSATSSLAGVRYNEQFF. In DNA form, the CDR3 reads TGCAGTGCAACTTCCTCTCTAGCGGGAGTTCGGTACAATGAGCAGTTCTTC.

V and J are TRBV2 and TRBJ2-1; D is unclear. From germline, CDR1 is SNHLY and CDR2 FYNNEI. The CDR3 runs 11 residues. V lost 8 bases and J 6 bases, leaving 8 bases between the germline ends. Here the CDR3 DNA reads TGTGCCAGCGAGCGAACCAATGAGCAGTTCTTC. This encodes CASERTNEQFF. The full variable domain, in which reference TRBV2 and TRBJ2-1 provide the parts outside the CDR3, is EPEVTQTPSHQVTQMGQEVILRCVPISNHLYFYWYRQILGQKVEFLVSFYNNEISEKSEIFDDQFSVERPDGSNFTLKIRSTKLEDSAMYFCASERTNEQFFGPGTRLTVL.

The genes are TRBV12-3 or TRBV12-4 and TRBJ2-1; 7 bases are shared with TRBD2. The CDR3 contains 15 residues. V lost 3 bases, J lost 6 bases, and 8 bases stayed unmatched. CDR3 amino acids: CASSFPRASGNEQFF. CDR3 nucleotide sequence: TGTGCCAGCAGTTTCCCTCGGGCTAGCGGCAATGAGCAGTTCTTC.

This rearrangement joins TRBV12-3 or TRBV12-4 to TRBJ2-7; 7 bases fit TRBD1. With 4 bases clipped from V and 2 bases from J, the junction kept 8 bases outside the gene matches. This CDR3 region has 15 residues. CDR3 in DNA: TGTGCCAGCAGTTCCCACACAGGGGATACCTACGAGCAGTACTTC. It encodes CASSSHTGDTYEQYF.

The V and J genes are TRBV5-1 and TRBJ1-1; TRBD1 aligns across 8 bases. The V and J ends lost 0 bases and 5 bases, in that order; junction bases with no gene match: 6. CDR1 is SGHRS, CDR2 YFSETQ, per germline. This CDR3 comprises 15 residues. The CDR3 coding sequence is TGCGCCAGCAGCTTGGAACAGGGGGTTTTTACTGAAGCTTTCTTT. Amino acid sequence: CASSLEQGVFTEAFF.

The chain uses TRBV12-3 or TRBV12-4 and TRBJ2-5; D gene uncertain. The ends were cut back, 2 bases at V and 0 bases at J, with 7 bases in the middle. The CDR3 totals 14 residues. The CDR3 DNA follows: TGTGCCAGCAGTTTACTCTCGTACCAAGAGACCCAGTACTTC. This encodes CASSLLSYQETQYF.

The CDR3 sequence: CASSQEAGGNSYEQYF. The DNA for the CDR3 is TGCGCCAGCAGCCAAGAAGCGGGGGGGAACTCCTACGAGCAGTACTTC. The chain uses TRBV4-1 and TRBJ2-7; 10 bases are shared with TRBD2. The CDR3 is made up of 16 amino acids. CDR1 is MGHRA and CDR2 is YSYEKL in the germline V gene. Trimming took 0 bases from V and 0 from J; bases not matched to a gene: 2.

This chain uses TRBV4-1 with TRBJ2-7; no reliable D call. V shed 1 base and J shed 0 bases, with 4 bases lying between them. The germline V gene has CDR1 MGHRA and CDR2 YSYEKL. The CDR3 has 13 amino acids. CDR3 residues: CASSQGASYEQYF. CDR3 in DNA: TGCGCCAGCAGCCAAGGGGCCTCCTACGAGCAGTACTTC.

This clonotype was detected once. The rearrangement links TRBV11-2 to TRBJ2-1; D gene unclear. CDR1 is SGHAT and CDR2 is FQNNGV in the germline V gene. The CDR3 covers 13 residues. V lost 8 bases and J lost 4, with 12 bases in between. CDR3 coding DNA: TGTGCCAGCCGGCCGACTCTTTACAATGAGCAGTTCTTC. Translation: CASRPTLYNEQFF.

The rearrangement links TRBV7-9 to TRBJ2-2, with 11 nucleotides matching TRBD2. The CDR3 loop spans 16 amino acids. Germline values: CDR1 SEHNR, CDR2 FQNEAQ (reference sequence). Trimming cost V 5 bases and J 5 bases; bases outside gene matches: 7. CDR3 amino acids: CASSPRLAGLTGELFF. In DNA form, the CDR3 reads TGTGCCAGCAGCCCCCGACTAGCGGGATTGACCGGGGAGCTGTTTTTT.

This clonotype was seen more than once but under ten times. The genes are TRBV7-6 and TRBJ2-7, with TRBD1 matching over 11 bases. Losses at the gene ends were 5 bases for V and 7 bases for J; bases not matched to a gene: 7. Germline V CDR1 and CDR2: SGHVS, FNYEAQ. The CDR3 runs to 14 residues. The CDR3 DNA reads TGTGCCAGCAGCAGGACAGGGGGCGCGGGAGAGCAGTACTTC. Protein: CASSRTGGAGEQYF.

V and J are TRBV7-2 and TRBJ2-7; TRBD1 matches at 7 bases. Per germline, CDR1 SGHTA and CDR2 FQGNSA. Unmatched junction bases numbered 3, after V lost 1 base and J lost 0 bases. This CDR3 has 15 residues. CDR3 DNA: TGTGCCAGCAGCTTAGAACAGGGGATCTCCTACGAGCAGTACTTC. It yields the protein CASSLEQGISYEQYF.

The chain joins TRBV15 to TRBJ2-2; no clear D gene. The CDR3 sequence is 14 residues long. Trimming cost V 8 bases and J 7 bases, with 17 bases left between them. The germline CDR1 and CDR2 sequences are LNHNV and YYDKDF (reference sequence). CDR3 in amino acids: CATGRSGPSGELFF. The CDR3 DNA sequence: TGTGCCACCGGTCGGAGTGGACCAAGCGGGGAGCTGTTTTTT.